This TCR beta chain was identified in a study of T cells in Graves' hyperthyroidism and ophthalmopathy. It was RNA transcripts that yielded the amplified TCR beta CDR3 regions. The HTBI primer set was used in a first-round RT-PCR of the TCR CDR3. Each CDR3 protein is one row after TCRdb ran MiXCR on the multiplex PCR reads. The sample gives 470,000 or so distinct CDR3 sequences, less than 25% of which show up once; 26% is in the top ten. At least ten counts were recorded for this clonotype. CDR1 and CDR2 from the germline V gene are DFQATT and SNEGSKA (reference sequence). This CDR3 contains 13 residues. J gave up 4 bases and V 6 bases, and 5 bases lay outside the gene matches.

Sequenced input: blood. The rearrangement links TRBV20-1 to TRBJ2-2; 7 nucleotides align to TRBD1. This receptor was obtained from a man in his late teens or twenties with Graves' hyperthyroidism. The CDR3 here is CSALGQSTGELFF. DNA for the CDR3: TGCAGTGCCCTGGGACAGAGCACCGGGGAGCTGTTTTTT.